One sample yielded the 26 T cell receptor beta chains listed below, sequenced in a study of T cells in Graves' hyperthyroidism and ophthalmopathy. Amplified TCR beta CDR3 regions came from RNA transcripts. A set of HTBI primers served as the primers for a first-round RT-PCR of the TCR CDR3. TCRdb reanalysed the multiplex PCR reads using MiXCR and keeps one entry per CDR3 protein. The sample includes around 600,000 distinct CDR3 sequences, 13% to 15% seen only once; the top ten take about an eighth. Sample: blood. These receptors came from a woman aged 50 to 60 with Graves' ophthalmopathy.

This clonotype appeared a few times. V gene TRBV11-2 combines with J gene TRBJ2-3, with 10 bases fitting TRBD2. With 6 bases clipped from V and 4 bases from J, the junction kept 19 bases outside the gene matches. The CDR3 covers 19 residues. From germline, CDR1 is SGHAT and CDR2 FQNNGV. CDR3 sequence reads: CASSEGSSGRATGADTQYF. CDR3 nucleotide sequence: TGTGCCAGCAGTGAGGGTTCGAGCGGGAGGGCCACCGGCGCAGATACGCAGTATTTT.

V and J are TRBV2 and TRBJ2-7; 12 bases agree with TRBD2. Germline CDR1 SNHLY, CDR2 FYNNEI. The J segment lost 0 bases and the V segment lost 7 bases, leaving 4 bases of the junction unmatched. The length of the CDR3 is 15 residues. This CDR3 reads CASTRLAGVSYEQYF. CDR3 DNA: TGTGCCAGCACCCGACTAGCGGGAGTCTCCTACGAGCAGTACTTC.

The sample holds a few counts of this clonotype. The V call is TRBV4-2, the J call TRBJ2-7; 9 bases match TRBD1. This CDR3 is 13 amino acids long. Germline values: CDR1 LGHNA, CDR2 YNFKEQ. V gave up 2 bases and J gave up 9 bases; unmatched junction bases: 5. CDR3 sequence (DNA): TGTGCCAGCAGCCAACGGACAGGGGAAAGGCAGTACTTC. As protein: CASSQRTGERQYF.

Ten or more counts support this clonotype. This chain joins TRBV7-9 and TRBJ1-4; unclear D gene. This CDR3 has 12 amino acids. V lost 0 bases and J 11 bases, leaving 7 bases between the germline ends. The germline CDR1 and CDR2 sequences are SEHNR and FQNEAQ (reference sequence). The DNA for the CDR3 is TGTGCCAGCAGCTTAGCATCATGGAAACTGTTTTTT. Encoded protein: CASSLASWKLFF.

This clonotype was recorded many times. The chain carries TRBV6-2 or TRBV6-3 and TRBJ2-2; 7 bases match TRBD2. V trimming: 5 bases; J trimming: 4 bases; junction bases outside the gene matches: 10. Per germline, CDR1 MNHEY and CDR2 SVGEGT. This CDR3 has 16 amino acids. CDR3: CASSPPGRVPTGELFF. The CDR3 DNA reads TGTGCCAGCAGTCCACCGGGGAGGGTCCCCACCGGGGAGCTGTTTTTT.

The rearrangement joins TRBV6-2 or TRBV6-3 to TRBJ1-5; maybe TRBD1 (5 bases). V was trimmed by 6 bases and J by 4 bases, leaving 19 bases between them. Per germline, CDR1 MNHEY and CDR2 SVGEGT. The CDR3 totals 16 residues. The CDR3, as DNA: TGTGCCAGCAGCCAAATTATGGGACGGAAAAATCAGCCCCAGCATTTT. This translates into CASSQIMGRKNQPQHF.

This clonotype was picked up a small number of times. The chain links TRBV24-1 to TRBJ1-2, with D possibly being TRBD1 (5 bases). CDR3 length: 14 amino acids. Trimming shortened V by 1 base and J by 3 bases, and 8 bases separated the two germline ends. CDR1 is KGHDR, CDR2 SFDVKD, per germline. CDR3 bases: TGTGCCACCAGTGATTTATCCAGGGACTATGGCTACACCTTC. It specifies CATSDLSRDYGYTF.

The chain uses TRBV6-2 or TRBV6-3 and TRBJ2-7, with TRBD1 identical over 7 bases. V shed 2 bases, J shed 5 bases, and the junction held 9 bases outside the gene matches. Germline-derived CDR1 and CDR2 are MNHEY and SVGEGT. The CDR3 length is 15 residues. CDR3: CASSYGPGTADEQYF. CDR3 DNA: TGTGCCAGCAGTTACGGACCCGGGACAGCCGACGAGCAGTACTTC.

The rearrangement uses TRBV7-3 and TRBJ2-1; 7 positions match TRBD2. CDR3 length: 14 amino acids. CDR1 is SGHTA, CDR2 FQGTGA, per germline. The V and J ends lost 3 bases and 8 bases, in that order; junction bases with no gene match: 7. CDR3: CASSFRSSGDEQFF. CDR3 nucleotide sequence: TGTGCCAGCAGCTTTAGATCTAGCGGTGATGAGCAGTTCTTC.

This clonotype was counted at least ten times. The chain joins TRBV6-1 to TRBJ1-5; D not resolved. Per germline, CDR1 MNHNS and CDR2 SASEGT. Trimming shortened V by 7 bases and J by 2 bases, and 12 bases separated the two germline ends. The CDR3 sequence is 14 residues long. For the CDR3, the DNA is TGTGCCAGCATCCCTTCTCGTGGCAATCAGCCCCAGCATTTT. It encodes CASIPSRGNQPQHF.

This sequence joins TRBV4-1 and TRBJ2-2, with D possibly called TRBD1 or TRBD2 (6 bases each). Per germline, CDR1 MGHRA and CDR2 YSYEKL. This CDR3 comprises 16 residues. Trimming removed 0 bases from V and 4 bases from J, with 12 bases in between. The chain's CDR3 is CASSQDRGTPTGELFF. The CDR3 coding sequence is TGCGCCAGCAGCCAAGATCGCGGGACACCCACCGGGGAGCTGTTTTTT.

This clonotype appeared a few times. The chain has TRBV20-1 and TRBJ1-3; TRBD1 agrees at 7 bases. The V gene end was trimmed by 2 bases and the J gene end by 2 bases; junction bases not matched to a gene: 6. Germline-derived CDR1 and CDR2 are DFQATT and SNEGSKA (reference sequence). The CDR3 sequence is 15 residues long. DNA of the CDR3: TGCAGTGCTAGAAATCCACAGGGGACTGGAAACACCATATATTTT. As protein: CSARNPQGTGNTIYF.

This clonotype has ten or more counts. The chain carries TRBV20-1 and TRBJ2-1; D gene ambiguous. CDR3 length equals 12 residues. The germline CDR1 and CDR2 sequences are DFQATT and SNEGSKA (reference sequence). With 1 base removed from V and 7 bases from J, the gap between germline ends came to 8 bases. The CDR3 sequence is CSARGGPNEQFF. The DNA for the CDR3 is TGCAGTGCTAGAGGAGGACCGAATGAGCAGTTCTTC.

This clonotype was detected many times. This chain connects TRBV3-1 to TRBJ2-5, with 9 bases lining up with TRBD2. Losses at the gene ends were 0 bases for V and 1 base for J; bases not matched to a gene: 3. Germline V CDR1 and CDR2: LGHDT, YNNKEL (reference sequence). This CDR3 contains 16 residues. CDR3 nucleotides: TGTGCCAGCAGCCAAGAAGGCGGGAGGGCCCAAGAGACCCAGTACTTC. Translated, it gives CASSQEGGRAQETQYF.

In this sample, this clonotype turned up many times. V and J are TRBV27 and TRBJ2-7; 8 positions agree with TRBD2. The CDR3 totals 14 residues. Trimming took 5 bases from V and 2 from J; bases not matched to a gene: 5. In germline, CDR1 is MNHEY, CDR2 SMNVEV (reference sequence). The CDR3 DNA reads as TGTGCCAGCAGTCCACGTAGCGGGGCCTACGAGCAGTACTTC. It is translated as CASSPRSGAYEQYF.

This clonotype was counted once. A much bigger clone sits one base away, suggesting this may be a read error. The chain recombines TRBV6-2 or TRBV6-3 with TRBJ1-1; D uncertain. Germline CDR1 is MNHEY and CDR2 is SVGEGT. This CDR3 is 14 amino acids long. The CDR3 loop reads CANSLWEESTEAFF. CDR3 DNA: TGTGCCAACAGTTTGTGGGAGGAGAGCACTGAAGCTTTCTTT.

This clonotype has a handful of counts. This chain uses TRBV6-1 with TRBJ2-3; no reliable D call. The germline V gene encodes CDR1 MNHNS and CDR2 SASEGT. The CDR3 covers 14 residues. With 8 bases removed from V and 2 bases from J, the gap between germline ends came to 14 bases. CDR3 sequence (DNA): TGTGCCAGCTCTAGAACCCCAGTCACAGATACGCAGTATTTT. The encoded protein is CASSRTPVTDTQYF.

At least ten counts were recorded for this clonotype. Here the CDR3 reads CASSSPPGYEQYF. In DNA, the CDR3 is TGTGCCAGCAGCTCCCCCCCGGGCTACGAGCAGTACTTC. The V and J genes are TRBV28 and TRBJ2-7; D unclear. V was cut by 6 bases and J by 3 bases, with 12 bases left in between. Germline lookup yields CDR1 MDHEN and CDR2 SYDVKM. The CDR3 spans 13 residues.

This clonotype was seen at least ten times. This chain links TRBV20-1 with TRBJ2-3; tentative D call: TRBD2 (5 bases). In germline, CDR1 is DFQATT, CDR2 SNEGSKA (reference sequence). This CDR3 contains 16 residues. V was cut by 0 bases and J by 1 base, with 14 bases left in between. The CDR3 DNA reads TGCAGTGCTAGAGATTCCCGGGAAGCGGGCACAGATACGCAGTATTTT. This sequence encodes CSARDSREAGTDTQYF.

This clonotype was seen many times. The chain recombines TRBV28 with TRBJ2-1, with TRBD2 identical over 9 bases. Per germline, CDR1 MDHEN and CDR2 SYDVKM. The CDR3 length is 15 residues. V lost 6 bases, J lost 6 bases, and 9 bases stayed unmatched. CDR3 sequence reads: CASRPPGLAPNEQFF. CDR3 in DNA: TGTGCCAGCAGACCTCCGGGACTAGCCCCCAATGAGCAGTTCTTC.

This clonotype has a count of ten or more. The chain joins TRBV18 to TRBJ1-2; 7 bases line up with TRBD1. The CDR3 length is 17 residues. J lost 2 bases, V lost 3 bases, and 12 bases had no gene match. Germline CDR1 and CDR2: KGHSH and LQKENI. Written as DNA, the CDR3 is TGTGCCAGCTCACCCTTGGACAGGCCCATTCCCAACTATGGCTACACCTTC. Its protein is CASSPLDRPIPNYGYTF.

This clonotype was seen many times. The chain carries TRBV18 and TRBJ2-3; 7 positions match TRBD1. Germline values: CDR1 KGHSH, CDR2 LQKENI. V shed 4 bases and J 0 bases; nucleotides not matched to a gene: 7. This CDR3 is built from 16 residues. The CDR3 is CASSQWVTGSTDTQYF. For the CDR3, the DNA is TGTGCCAGCTCACAATGGGTGACAGGGAGCACAGATACGCAGTATTTT.

The chain uses TRBV4-1 and TRBJ2-3, with 8 bases aligning to TRBD2. Germline V gene lookup returns CDR1 MGHRA and CDR2 YSYEKL. The V and J ends lost 1 base and 0 bases, in that order; junction bases with no gene match: 6. The CDR3 runs 17 residues. The CDR3 DNA follows: TGCGCCAGCAGCCAAGTGGAACTAGCGGCTAGCACAGATACGCAGTATTTT. Encoded protein: CASSQVELAASTDTQYF.

This clonotype was seen once. It may be a read error: a sequence one base away is much more abundant. The rearrangement uses TRBV27 and TRBJ2-2; D call uncertain. The CDR3 runs 17 residues. Germline CDR1 MNHEY, CDR2 SMNVEV (reference sequence). The CDR3 spells CASSLSFETLNTGELFF. In DNA form, the CDR3 reads TGTGCCAGCAGCTTATCGTTCGAGACATTGAACACCGGGGAGCTGTTTTTT.

Ten or more counts support this clonotype. This chain uses TRBV11-1 with TRBJ2-1; 9 bases are a match to TRBD2. V was clipped by 1 base and J by 12 bases; unmatched bases: 7. The germline CDR1 and CDR2 sequences are SGHAT and FQDESV (reference sequence). The length of the CDR3 is 14 residues. The DNA for the CDR3 is TGTGCCAGCAGCTTAGTTCTAGCGGGATCGGGGCAGTTCTTC. Translating gives CASSLVLAGSGQFF.

In this sample, this clonotype turned up many times. The rearrangement uses TRBV5-1 and TRBJ2-1; D not certain. The CDR3 loop spans 15 amino acids. Germline V gene sequence: CDR1 SGHRS, CDR2 YFSETQ. V shed 0 bases and J shed 6 bases, with 13 bases lying between them. This CDR3 is CASSLGSTWGNEQFF. CDR3 sequence (DNA): TGCGCCAGCAGCTTGGGTAGCACGTGGGGCAATGAGCAGTTCTTC.